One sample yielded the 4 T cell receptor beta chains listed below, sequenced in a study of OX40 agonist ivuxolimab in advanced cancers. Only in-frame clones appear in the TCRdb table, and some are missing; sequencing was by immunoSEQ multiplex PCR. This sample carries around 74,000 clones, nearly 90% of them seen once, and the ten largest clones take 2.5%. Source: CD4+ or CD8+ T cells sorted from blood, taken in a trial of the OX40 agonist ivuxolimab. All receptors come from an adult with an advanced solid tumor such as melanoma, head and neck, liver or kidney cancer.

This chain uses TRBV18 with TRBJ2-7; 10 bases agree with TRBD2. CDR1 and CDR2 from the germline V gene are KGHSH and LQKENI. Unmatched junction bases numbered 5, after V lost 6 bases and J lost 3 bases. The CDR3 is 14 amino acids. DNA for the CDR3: TGTGCCAGCTCTCTAGCGGGGGCCCTCTACGAGCAGTACTTC. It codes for CASSLAGALYEQYF. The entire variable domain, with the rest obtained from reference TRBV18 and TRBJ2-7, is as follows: NAGVMQNPRHLVRRRGQEARLRCSPMKGHSHVYWYRQLPEEGLKFMVYLQKENIIDESGMPKERFSAEFPKEGPSILRIQQVVRGDSAAYFCASSLAGALYEQYFGPGTRLTVT.

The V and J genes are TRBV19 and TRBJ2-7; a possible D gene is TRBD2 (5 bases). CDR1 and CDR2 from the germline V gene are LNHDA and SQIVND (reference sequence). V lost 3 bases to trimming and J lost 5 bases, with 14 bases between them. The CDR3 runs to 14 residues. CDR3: CASSIQSGSHEQYF. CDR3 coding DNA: TGTGCCAGTAGTATCCAATCGGGGAGCCACGAGCAGTACTTC. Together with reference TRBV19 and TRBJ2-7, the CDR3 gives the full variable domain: DGGITQSPKYLFRKEGQNVTLSCEQNLNHDAMYWYRQDPGQGLRLIYYSQIVNDFQKGDIAEGYSVSREKKESFPLTVTSAQKNPTAFYLCASSIQSGSHEQYFGPGTRLTVT.

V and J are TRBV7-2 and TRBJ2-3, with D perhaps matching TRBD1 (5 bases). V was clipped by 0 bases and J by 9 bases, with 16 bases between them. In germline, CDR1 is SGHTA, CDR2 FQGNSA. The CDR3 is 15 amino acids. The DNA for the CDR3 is TGTGCCAGCAGCTTAGCTTGGATTGGGGCCCACACGCAGTATTTT. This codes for CASSLAWIGAHTQYF.

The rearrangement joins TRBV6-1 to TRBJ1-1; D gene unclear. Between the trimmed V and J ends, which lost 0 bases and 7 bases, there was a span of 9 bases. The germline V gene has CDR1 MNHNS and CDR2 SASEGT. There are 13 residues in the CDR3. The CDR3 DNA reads TGTGCCAGCAGTGAAGCGGGCAGTAGTGAAGCTTTCTTT. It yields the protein CASSEAGSSEAFF.